Listed here are 24 T cell receptor beta chains from one sample, sequenced in a study of T cells in Graves' hyperthyroidism and ophthalmopathy. TCR beta CDR3 regions were amplified from RNA transcripts. First-round RT-PCR with HTBI primers amplified the TCR CDR3 region. TCRdb itself ran the multiplex PCR reads through MiXCR, one entry per CDR3 protein. Of around 180,000 distinct CDR3 sequences detected, about a sixth appear once; the ten largest clones hold roughly 30%. Specimen: blood. The receptor source for this set is a woman aged 50 to 60 with Graves' hyperthyroidism.

This clonotype has a count of ten or more. The V and J genes are TRBV4-2 and TRBJ2-5; 10 nucleotides line up with TRBD2. CDR1 and CDR2 from the germline V gene are LGHNA and YNFKEQ. The CDR3 is 14 amino acids. With V trimmed by 1 base and J by 7 bases, 3 bases remained unmatched. This chain's CDR3 is CASSQASGGGTQYF. The CDR3 DNA follows: TGTGCCAGCAGCCAAGCTAGCGGGGGAGGGACCCAGTACTTC.

The chain couples TRBV19 to TRBJ2-5, with TRBD2 matching 14 bases. This CDR3 is 15 amino acids long. CDR1 is LNHDA, CDR2 SQIVND, per germline (reference sequence). J gave up 4 bases and V 3 bases, and 1 base lay outside the gene matches. DNA of the CDR3: TGTGCCAGTAGTATGGGGACTAGCGGGGGAGAGACCCAGTACTTC. Protein product: CASSMGTSGGETQYF.

This clonotype has a count of ten or more. The chain is built from TRBV6-1 and TRBJ2-1; D gene uncertain. Germline V CDR1 and CDR2: MNHNS, SASEGT. The length of the CDR3 is 15 residues. V was pared by 6 bases and J by 0 bases, with 12 bases between. CDR3 region: CASRIDLSSYNEQFF. The CDR3 nucleotides read TGTGCCAGCAGAATAGACCTGAGCTCCTACAATGAGCAGTTCTTC.

This clonotype showed up many times. The chain has TRBV11-2 and TRBJ2-1; D not resolved. The CDR3 totals 12 residues. With 5 bases removed from V and 9 bases from J, the gap between germline ends came to 11 bases. Germline lookup yields CDR1 SGHAT and CDR2 FQNNGV. CDR3 nucleotide sequence: TGTGCCAGCAGCGCGTCCCGACGTGAGCAGTTCTTC. This codes for CASSASRREQFF.

CDR3 nucleotides: TGCAGTGTCCCCCCGGACTCCCTCGAGGAGACCCAGTACTTC. Translated, it gives CSVPPDSLEETQYF. V and J are TRBV20-1 and TRBJ2-5; TRBD2 might be the D (5 bases). Germline V gene data show CDR1 as DFQATT and CDR2 as SNEGSKA (reference sequence). V lost 7 bases, J lost 5 bases, and 20 bases lay in between. There are 14 residues in the CDR3.

This clonotype came up a few times. The CDR3 DNA sequence: TGTGCCAGTAGTTTGAGTACGGAATTTGGCTACACCTTC. As protein: CASSLSTEFGYTF. The rearrangement joins TRBV19 to TRBJ1-2, with D hard to call. The CDR3 loop spans 13 amino acids. Germline V gene data show CDR1 as LNHDA and CDR2 as SQIVND (reference sequence). The germline V and J ends were trimmed by 5 bases and 7 bases, with 14 bases remaining between them. The full variable domain, its missing parts supplied by reference TRBV19 and TRBJ1-2, is DGGITQSPKYLFRKEGQNVTLSCEQNLNHDAMYWYRQDPGQGLRLIYYSQIVNDFQKGDIAEGYSVSREKKESFPLTVTSAQKNPTAFYLCASSLSTEFGYTFGSGTRLTVV.

This clonotype was seen only a few times. V gene TRBV11-2 combines with J gene TRBJ2-3, with 14 bases lining up with TRBD2. This CDR3 has 14 residues. CDR1 SGHAT and CDR2 FQNNGV come from the germline V gene. Losses at the gene ends were 4 bases for V and 11 bases for J; bases not matched to a gene: 5. DNA of the CDR3: TGTGCCAGCAGCTCGGGACTAGCGGGAGCTATGCAGTATTTT. Protein sequence: CASSSGLAGAMQYF.

There are many counts of this clonotype. The chain couples TRBV5-5 to TRBJ2-2; D gene unclear. Trimming took 1 base from V and 1 from J, leaving 8 bases between them. The CDR3 is 15 residues long. Germline V gene lookup returns CDR1 SGHKS and CDR2 YYEKEE (reference sequence). The CDR3 coding sequence is TGTGCCAGCAGCTTGTCGCCCGGGAACACCGGGGAGCTGTTTTTT. Amino acids: CASSLSPGNTGELFF.

This clonotype was seen ten or more times. J is TRBJ2-1 and V is TRBV28, with D possibly TRBD2 on 5 matching bases. Germline CDR1 is MDHEN and CDR2 is SYDVKM. The V end was cut by 7 bases, the J end by 1 base, with 17 bases between. The CDR3 loop spans 16 amino acids. The CDR3 region is CASTLGGTVSYNEQFF. CDR3 DNA sequence: TGTGCCAGCACCCTTGGAGGTACCGTGTCCTACAATGAGCAGTTCTTC.

The V gene is TRBV2, the J gene TRBJ1-1; the match to TRBD1 covers 8 bases. Germline CDR1 is SNHLY and CDR2 is FYNNEI. V was pared by 6 bases and J by 4 bases, with 7 bases of the junction left unmatched. The CDR3 is 14 residues long. The chain's CDR3 is CASRPAQGATEAFF. The CDR3 nucleotides read TGTGCCAGCAGACCCGCGCAGGGGGCCACTGAAGCTTTCTTT.

The chain couples TRBV28 to TRBJ2-1; TRBD2 is a possible D gene (7 bases). With 5 bases removed from V and 9 bases from J, the gap between germline ends came to 17 bases. This CDR3 comprises 14 residues. Germline V gives CDR1 MDHEN, CDR2 SYDVKM. CDR3 protein: CASSAAGRGGEQFF. For the CDR3, the DNA is TGTGCCAGCAGTGCAGCCGGAAGGGGGGGTGAGCAGTTCTTC. Based on the CDR3 plus reference TRBV28 and TRBJ2-1, the full variable domain is DVKVTQSSRYLVKRTGEKVFLECVQDMDHENMFWYRQDPGLGLRLIYFSYDVKMKEKGDIPEGYSVSREKKERFSLILESASTNQTSMYLCASSAAGRGGEQFFGPGTRLTVL.

At least ten counts were recorded for this clonotype. This chain links TRBV12-3 or TRBV12-4 with TRBJ2-3; D possibly corresponds to TRBD2 (5 bases). This CDR3 has 13 amino acids. V was trimmed by 7 bases and J by 4 bases, leaving 12 bases between them. CDR3 sequence (DNA): TGTGCCAGCAATTTCCGAGGGTCAGATACGCAGTATTTT. Translated: CASNFRGSDTQYF.

This clonotype was observed at least ten times. This chain joins TRBV9 and TRBJ2-1, with no clear D. CDR1 is SGDLS, CDR2 YYNGEE, per germline. The CDR3 runs 15 residues. V was shortened by 1 base and J by 1 base, with 9 bases between the two germline ends. CDR3 sequence (DNA): TGTGCCAGCAGCGTATCCCCGCATTCCTACAATGAGCAGTTCTTC. It encodes CASSVSPHSYNEQFF.

In this sample, this clonotype turned up many times. This chain connects TRBV10-2 to TRBJ2-1; 14 bases are a match to TRBD2. CDR3 length: 15 amino acids. Trimming removed 5 bases from V and 7 bases from J; junction bases left unmatched: 4. Germline CDR1 reads WSHSY; CDR2 reads SAAADI. The CDR3 DNA reads TGCGCCAGCAGTTGGACTAGCGGGGGGTGGAATGAGCAGTTCTTC. It is translated as CASSWTSGGWNEQFF.

This clonotype was seen at least ten times. The chain combines TRBV13 with TRBJ1-2, with 10 nucleotides matching TRBD1. CDR3 size: 15 residues. With 5 bases clipped from V and 5 bases from J, the junction kept 8 bases outside the gene matches. Per the germline V gene, CDR1 is PRHDT and CDR2 is FYEKMQ (reference sequence). Here the CDR3 DNA reads TGTGCCAGCAGCCTCCCCGGGACAGGGGCTTATGGCTACACCTTC. It yields the protein CASSLPGTGAYGYTF.

In this sample, this clonotype turned up many times. The chain joins TRBV7-2 to TRBJ2-5; no firm D call. This CDR3 is 12 amino acids long. Germline-derived CDR1 and CDR2 are SGHTA and FQGNSA. The V end was cut by 1 base, the J end by 5 bases, with 5 bases between. Here the CDR3 DNA reads TGTGCCAGCAGCTTAGGGCGGGAGACCCAGTACTTC. Amino acid sequence: CASSLGRETQYF.

This clonotype has at least ten counts. The chain uses TRBV28 and TRBJ1-2; the D gene is possibly TRBD1 (6 bases). Germline lookup yields CDR1 MDHEN and CDR2 SYDVKM. CDR3 length equals 17 residues. Trimming removed 3 bases from V and 4 bases from J, with 21 bases in between. The CDR3 DNA reads TGTGCCAGCAGTTTTACTCCGGCACAGGGAGGAAGCTATGGCTACACCTTC. It is translated as CASSFTPAQGGSYGYTF.

This clonotype was found once. V and J are TRBV4-2 and TRBJ2-5; 11 positions agree with TRBD2. Germline loops: CDR1 LGHNA, CDR2 YNFKEQ. The CDR3 spans 16 residues. Trimming removed 4 bases from V and 5 bases from J; junction bases left unmatched: 9. Here the CDR3 reads CASSPRLAGTLETQYF. The CDR3 DNA reads TGTGCCAGCAGCCCACGACTAGCGGGGACACTGGAGACCCAGTACTTC.

This clonotype has a count of ten or more. V is TRBV6-6 and J is TRBJ2-7; unclear D gene. The CDR3 spans 15 residues. The V gene lost 0 bases and the J gene lost 1 base, with 10 bases spanning the gap. Germline V gene lookup returns CDR1 MNHNY and CDR2 SVGAGI (reference sequence). The chain's CDR3 is CASSYSGSVSYEQYF. The DNA of the CDR3 is TGTGCCAGCAGTTACTCTGGGTCAGTATCCTACGAGCAGTACTTC.

Ten or more counts support this clonotype. The rearrangement joins TRBV2 to TRBJ1-1; 8 bases map to TRBD1. After removal of 3 bases from V and 5 bases from J, the junction contained 5 bases not matched to a gene. The CDR3 runs 14 residues. The germline gives CDR1 SNHLY, CDR2 FYNNEI. The CDR3 DNA reads as TGTGCCAGCAGTGAGCAGGGGGCTAGAACTGAAGCTTTCTTT. Translating it yields CASSEQGARTEAFF.

This clonotype was picked up many times. The V gene is TRBV24-1, the J gene TRBJ2-1, with 7 positions matching TRBD2. The J segment lost 13 bases and the V segment lost 5 bases, leaving 7 bases of the junction unmatched. The germline CDR1 and CDR2 sequences are KGHDR and SFDVKD. CDR3 length equals 12 residues. CDR3 sequence: CATSGLGGNQFF. In DNA form, the CDR3 reads TGTGCCACCAGTGGGCTCGGGGGGAACCAGTTCTTC.

V usage is TRBV19 and J usage is TRBJ1-2; TRBD1 might be the D (5 bases). From germline, CDR1 is LNHDA and CDR2 SQIVND (reference sequence). The CDR3 is made up of 13 amino acids. With 3 bases removed from V and 4 bases from J, the gap between germline ends came to 9 bases. The CDR3 spells CASSMEGPYGYTF. CDR3 sequence (DNA): TGTGCCAGTAGTATGGAGGGGCCCTATGGCTACACCTTC.

This clonotype was detected many times. The chain is built from TRBV6-1 and TRBJ1-1; D might be TRBD1 (5 bases). The CDR3 spans 12 residues. V shed 10 bases and J shed 4 bases, with 13 bases lying between them. Germline lookup yields CDR1 MNHNS and CDR2 SASEGT. In DNA form, the CDR3 reads TGTGCCATCAGGGACGGACGCACTGAAGCTTTCTTT. It yields the protein CAIRDGRTEAFF.

This clonotype occurred a few times. The rearrangement links TRBV4-2 to TRBJ2-3; TRBD2 matches at 12 bases. J was trimmed by 4 bases and V by 1 base; bases with no gene match: 0. The germline gives CDR1 LGHNA, CDR2 YNFKEQ. This CDR3 is 15 amino acids long. The chain's CDR3 is CASSQASGGADTQYF. Written as DNA, the CDR3 is TGTGCCAGCAGCCAAGCTAGCGGGGGGGCAGATACGCAGTATTTT.